This entry lists 31 T cell receptor beta chains sequenced from one sample in a study of Graves' ophthalmopathy and Graves' hyperthyroidism. Amplification from RNA transcripts yielded the TCR beta CDR3 regions. HTBI primers primed a first-round RT-PCR, and a second-round multiplex PCR followed. TCRdb used MiXCR to reprocess the multiplex PCR reads, holding one entry per CDR3 protein. Seen here are some 150,000 distinct CDR3 sequences, under 45% observed once, and the top ten hold less than 9.5%. Sequencing input: peripheral blood. The receptors come from a young man with Graves' ophthalmopathy.

The chain links TRBV12-3 or TRBV12-4 to TRBJ2-5; 7 bases map to TRBD1. The trim removed 5 bases at V and 2 bases at J, leaving 5 bases unmatched. The CDR3 spans 14 residues. The CDR3 spells CASSKGQQQETQYF. CDR3 DNA sequence: TGTGCCAGCAGTAAGGGACAGCAACAAGAGACCCAGTACTTC.

This clonotype was seen ten or more times. The V and J genes are TRBV12-3 or TRBV12-4 and TRBJ2-2; unclear D gene. The CDR3 sequence is 13 residues long. V gave up 6 bases and J gave up 6 bases, with 11 bases separating them. CDR3 sequence reads: CASSPWKAGELFF. The CDR3, as DNA: TGTGCCAGCAGCCCATGGAAGGCCGGGGAGCTGTTTTTT.

This clonotype was counted at least ten times. The chain couples TRBV18 to TRBJ1-1; D is possibly TRBD1 (5 bases). The V gene's germline CDR1 is KGHSH and CDR2 LQKENI. The CDR3 spans 13 residues. Trimming removed 4 bases at V and 7 bases at J, with 13 bases between. The CDR3 nucleotides are TGTGCCAGCTCACAATCGACAGAAGGTGAAGCTTTCTTT. Translation gives CASSQSTEGEAFF. The full variable domain, rest sourced from reference TRBV18 and TRBJ1-1, is NAGVMQNPRHLVRRRGQEARLRCSPMKGHSHVYWYRQLPEEGLKFMVYLQKENIIDESGMPKERFSAEFPKEGPSILRIQQVVRGDSAAYFCASSQSTEGEAFFGQGTRLTVV.

The chain joins TRBV19 to TRBJ2-5; a weak D match, TRBD1 (5 bases). The germline CDR1 and CDR2 sequences are LNHDA and SQIVND (reference sequence). This CDR3 region has 18 residues. Trimming stripped 6 bases from V and 5 bases from J, with 28 bases between. In DNA, the CDR3 is TGTGCCAGTAGCCACGTCGCGCTACGGACACCGGCCAGGGAGACCCAGTACTTC. As protein: CASSHVALRTPARETQYF.

The gene calls are TRBV6-2 or TRBV6-3 and TRBJ2-2; D tentatively reads TRBD1 or TRBD2 (5 bases each). The V gene's germline CDR1 is MNHEY and CDR2 SVGEGT. This CDR3 has 16 residues. The ends were cut back, 5 bases at V and 3 bases at J, with 16 bases in the middle. This CDR3 is CASSGRDALHTGELFF. The CDR3 nucleotides read TGTGCCAGCAGTGGACGGGACGCCCTCCACACCGGGGAGCTGTTTTTT.

This clonotype was detected many times. V usage is TRBV30 and J usage is TRBJ2-5; TRBD1 might be the D (5 bases). Trimming stripped 0 bases from V and 3 bases from J, with 8 bases between. This CDR3 is built from 13 residues. CDR1 GTSNPN and CDR2 SVGIG come from the germline V gene (reference sequence). CDR3 DNA sequence: TGTGCCTGGAGTGTACGCAGGGAAGAGACCCAGTACTTC. Translation: CAWSVRREETQYF.

The CDR3 DNA sequence: TGTGCCAGCTCTGGGTACCAAGAGACCCAGTACTTC. This translates into CASSGYQETQYF. The chain links TRBV6-1 to TRBJ2-5; no clear D gene. CDR3 length equals 12 residues. Trimming left V 8 bases short and J 0 bases short, with 7 bases between. CDR1 is MNHNS, CDR2 SASEGT, per germline.

Ten or more counts support this clonotype. V gene TRBV12-3 or TRBV12-4 combines with J gene TRBJ1-2, with D perhaps TRBD1 (5 bases). CDR3 length: 13 residues. Trimming took off 4 bases at V and 8 bases at J, with 14 bases between the two ends. The CDR3 here is CASSSQGLGGYTF. The CDR3 DNA is TGTGCCAGCAGTTCCCAGGGTCTCGGGGGCTACACCTTC.

In its sample, this clonotype was seen many times. This chain connects TRBV4-2 to TRBJ2-5; D may be TRBD1 or TRBD2 (5 bases each). Germline V gene data show CDR1 as LGHNA and CDR2 as YNFKEQ. V gave up 0 bases and J gave up 5 bases, with 10 bases separating them. The CDR3 extends over 14 amino acids. CDR3 nucleotide sequence: TGTGCCAGCAGCCAAGATGTGGGGACCGAGACCCAGTACTTC. Protein sequence: CASSQDVGTETQYF.

V gene TRBV6-1 combines with J gene TRBJ1-2, with D uncertain. V gave up 3 bases and J gave up 4 bases, with 18 bases separating them. The CDR3 loop spans 16 amino acids. Germline-derived CDR1 and CDR2 are MNHNS and SASEGT. The DNA of the CDR3 is TGTGCCAGCAGTGACAGTTTCTATGACTCTTTCTATGGCTACACCTTC. It specifies CASSDSFYDSFYGYTF.

This clonotype occurred many times. The chain links TRBV6-5 to TRBJ2-5; 12 bases are shared with TRBD2. CDR1 is MNHEY, CDR2 SVGAGI, per germline. V lost 2 bases to trimming and J lost 5 bases; unmatched junction nucleotides: 6. The CDR3 contains 16 residues. The CDR3 is CASSYRLAGGLETQYF. In nucleotides, the CDR3 is TGTGCCAGCAGTTACAGGCTAGCGGGAGGGCTGGAGACCCAGTACTTC.

This clonotype was found a few times. The chain has TRBV12-3 or TRBV12-4 and TRBJ2-2, with 7 bases that match TRBD1. V trimming: 3 bases; J trimming: 2 bases; junction bases outside the gene matches: 3. The CDR3 spans 15 residues. The CDR3 protein is CASSLRDRNTGELFF. CDR3 bases: TGTGCCAGCAGTTTGAGGGACAGAAACACCGGGGAGCTGTTTTTT.

The chain has TRBV28 and TRBJ1-2; weak D call: TRBD1 (5 bases). The CDR3 runs to 11 residues. CDR1 MDHEN and CDR2 SYDVKM come from the germline V gene. With 4 bases removed from V and 8 bases from J, the gap between germline ends came to 8 bases. CDR3 protein: CASSSRDGYTF. In DNA form, the CDR3 reads TGTGCCAGCAGTTCCAGGGACGGCTACACCTTC.

CDR3 sequence (DNA): TGTGCCAGCAGGGGGATAAGACAGGGAACAGCCTACGAGCAGTACTTC. Translated, it gives CASRGIRQGTAYEQYF. The chain employs TRBV6-1 and TRBJ2-7; the match to TRBD1 covers 7 bases. The CDR3 is made up of 16 amino acids. Germline trimming cut 6 bases from V and 2 bases from J; bases unmatched to any gene: 13. The germline V gene has CDR1 MNHNS and CDR2 SASEGT.

This clonotype has ten or more counts. This chain uses TRBV28 with TRBJ1-2; D may be TRBD1 (5 bases). Trimming removed 5 bases at V and 5 bases at J, with 15 bases between. This CDR3 contains 14 residues. The germline V gene encodes CDR1 MDHEN and CDR2 SYDVKM. The CDR3 reads CASSRGTGGYGYTF. DNA of the CDR3: TGTGCCAGCAGTCGAGGGACTGGGGGATATGGCTACACCTTC.

In this sample, this clonotype turned up many times. The chain links TRBV18 to TRBJ1-3, with 9 bases matching TRBD1. The CDR3 is made up of 15 amino acids. V shed 3 bases, J shed 2 bases, and the junction held 2 bases outside the gene matches. Per the germline V gene, CDR1 is KGHSH and CDR2 is LQKENI. CDR3 loop: CASSPGTGPGNTIYF. CDR3 nucleotides: TGTGCCAGCTCACCCGGGACAGGGCCTGGAAACACCATATATTTT. The full variable domain, its missing parts supplied by reference TRBV18 and TRBJ1-3, is NAGVMQNPRHLVRRRGQEARLRCSPMKGHSHVYWYRQLPEEGLKFMVYLQKENIIDESGMPKERFSAEFPKEGPSILRIQQVVRGDSAAYFCASSPGTGPGNTIYFGEGSWLTVV.

The J gene is TRBJ1-1, the V gene TRBV5-6; 8 bases map to TRBD1. This CDR3 region has 14 residues. The junction had 9 bases not matched to a gene; V was cut back by 0 bases and J by 11 bases. The germline V gene encodes CDR1 SGHDT and CDR2 YYEEEE. CDR3 residues: CASSLGQGFPRAFF. CDR3 DNA: TGTGCCAGCAGCTTGGGACAGGGGTTTCCTCGGGCTTTCTTT.

J is TRBJ2-7 and V is TRBV11-3, with TRBD1 matching 8 bases. CDR1 is SGHNT and CDR2 is YENEEA in the germline V gene. The CDR3 loop spans 14 amino acids. V gave up 5 bases and J gave up 5 bases; unmatched junction bases: 8. The chain's CDR3 is CASSIDQGADEQYF. The CDR3 DNA reads TGTGCCAGCAGCATCGACCAGGGGGCAGACGAGCAGTACTTC.

This chain connects TRBV28 to TRBJ2-2; D is uncertain. The CDR3 runs to 12 residues. CDR1 and CDR2 from the germline V gene are MDHEN and SYDVKM. V lost 7 bases and J lost 6, with 9 bases in between. The CDR3 nucleotides are TGTGCCAGCACCGAAGGAGCCGGGGAGCTGTTTTTT. This sequence encodes CASTEGAGELFF. Full variable domain (remainder filled in from reference TRBV28 and TRBJ2-2): DVKVTQSSRYLVKRTGEKVFLECVQDMDHENMFWYRQDPGLGLRLIYFSYDVKMKEKGDIPEGYSVSREKKERFSLILESASTNQTSMYLCASTEGAGELFFGEGSRLTVL.

The rearrangement joins TRBV6-5 to TRBJ1-3; 7 bases align to TRBD1. The CDR3 contains 16 residues. The V segment lost 0 bases and the J segment 4 bases; nucleotides outside the gene matches: 6. Germline CDR1 and CDR2: MNHEY and SVGAGI. The CDR3 DNA follows: TGTGCCAGCAGTTACTCTACAGGGGCTGTCGGAAACACCATATATTTT. Translating gives CASSYSTGAVGNTIYF.

This clonotype was counted many times. This chain uses TRBV6-5 with TRBJ2-4; the D gene is possibly TRBD1 (6 bases). The germline V gene has CDR1 MNHEY and CDR2 SVGAGI. Between the trimmed V and J ends, which lost 6 bases and 9 bases, there was a span of 21 bases. The CDR3 runs 15 residues. The DNA for the CDR3 is TGTGCCAGCAGCTCTATACAGGGACGGCGGGCCATTCAGTACTTC. It yields the protein CASSSIQGRRAIQYF.

This clonotype was detected ten times or more. This chain connects TRBV7-9 to TRBJ1-1; D not resolved. V was clipped by 11 bases and J by 3 bases, with 10 bases between them. The germline V gene has CDR1 SEHNR and CDR2 FQNEAQ (reference sequence). This CDR3 is built from 11 residues. The CDR3 region is CAAGRDTEAFF. The CDR3 nucleotides read TGTGCCGCCGGGAGGGACACTGAAGCTTTCTTT. Full variable domain (missing parts from reference TRBV7-9 and TRBJ1-1): DTGVSQNPRHKITKRGQNVTFRCDPISEHNRLYWYRQTLGQGPEFLTYFQNEAQLEKSRLLSDRFSAERPKGSFSTLEIQRTEQGDSAMYLCAAGRDTEAFFGQGTRLTVV.

The chain has TRBV7-3 and TRBJ2-5; TRBD1 might be the D (6 bases). V dropped 3 bases and J dropped 5 bases, with 13 bases sitting between them. Germline assignment: CDR1 SGHTA and CDR2 FQGTGA. The CDR3 length is 14 residues. DNA for the CDR3: TGTGCCAGCAGCTTGACAGGAGAGGAGGAGACCCAGTACTTC. It yields the protein CASSLTGEEETQYF.

The chain has TRBV12-3 or TRBV12-4 and TRBJ2-7; D ambiguous. The CDR3 spans 13 residues. The ends were cut back, 7 bases at V and 3 bases at J, with 13 bases in the middle. The CDR3 loop is CASNDGKIYEQYF. The CDR3 DNA sequence: TGTGCCAGCAACGACGGAAAGATCTACGAGCAGTACTTC.

This clonotype occurred many times. This chain uses TRBV12-5 with TRBJ2-2; D remains ambiguous. Germline values: CDR1 LGHNT, CDR2 FRNRAP. V was trimmed by 2 bases and J by 2 bases, leaving 0 bases between them. CDR3 length: 12 residues. The CDR3 is CASGLNTGELFF. In DNA form, the CDR3 reads TGTGCTAGTGGTTTGAACACCGGGGAGCTGTTTTTT.

The rearrangement uses TRBV6-2 or TRBV6-3 and TRBJ2-2; D unresolved. CDR1 and CDR2 (germline): MNHEY, SVGEGT. CDR3 length equals 12 residues. The ends were cut back, 5 bases at V and 4 bases at J, with 5 bases in the middle. The CDR3 DNA reads as TGTGCCAGCAGTATATTCACCGGGGAGCTGTTTTTT. Protein: CASSIFTGELFF.

This clonotype was seen ten or more times. This sequence joins TRBV12-3 or TRBV12-4 and TRBJ1-3; TRBD1 is a possible D gene (5 bases). The CDR3 has 13 residues. The V end lost 7 bases, the J end lost 4 bases, and 11 bases lay between the germline ends. The CDR3 DNA reads TGTGCCAGCATTGGGGCCCCCGGAAACACCATATATTTT. Translation: CASIGAPGNTIYF.

The rearrangement joins TRBV6-1 to TRBJ2-5; 8 bases line up with TRBD2. Trimming took 8 bases from V and 5 from J; bases not matched to a gene: 10. CDR1 and CDR2 (germline): MNHNS, SASEGT. CDR3 size: 14 residues. The CDR3 nucleotides read TGTGCCAGCGTCCCGGGGGGGGCCTGGGAGACCCAGTACTTC. Protein: CASVPGGAWETQYF.

This sequence joins TRBV12-3 or TRBV12-4 and TRBJ1-5; TRBD1 matches 7 bases. The junction had 14 bases not matched to a gene; V was cut back by 5 bases and J by 7 bases. CDR3 length equals 16 residues. In DNA form, the CDR3 reads TGTGCCAGCAGTCCGGCGACAACAGGGGATGGGCAGCCCCAGCATTTT. Protein: CASSPATTGDGQPQHF.

V is TRBV10-2 and J is TRBJ2-4, with D uncertain. V was cut by 1 base and J by 3 bases, with 13 bases left in between. Germline V CDR1 and CDR2: WSHSY, SAAADI. The CDR3 spans 16 residues. The CDR3 sequence is CASSEFASSGKNIQYF. In nucleotides, the CDR3 is TGCGCCAGCAGTGAGTTTGCGTCCAGTGGCAAAAACATTCAGTACTTC.

This clonotype has ten or more counts. The chain is built from TRBV6-1 and TRBJ1-1; D gene unclear. The CDR3 runs 11 residues. Trimming removed 6 bases from V and 12 bases from J, with 14 bases in between. The V gene's germline CDR1 is MNHNS and CDR2 SASEGT. The CDR3 loop reads CASSEVALTFF. The CDR3 nucleotides are TGTGCCAGCAGCGAGGTGGCTTTGACTTTCTTT.